Reported below is one T cell receptor beta chain. These data belong to a study of blood T cell repertoires in COVID-19. About the research overall: Specimens from acute and convalescent COVID-19 originated in the United States, Italy and Spain.

All enrollees were about 18 to 100 years old and from 24 US areas. CDR3 size: 14 residues. V shed 3 bases and J shed 0 bases, with 9 bases lying between them. CDR1 GTSNPN and CDR2 SVGIG come from the germline V gene (reference sequence). Profiling relied on immunoSEQ multiplex PCR, and the TCRdb table lists in-frame clones only, not all of them. Seen here are over 200,000 clones, about 87% observed once, and the top ten hold 3% to 4%. This chain links TRBV30 with TRBJ1-3; D may be TRBD1 (5 bases). Sample: PBMCs or T cells enriched from blood (not recorded which). The TCR was taken from a woman aged 30 to 39 who had been exposed to COVID-19. CDR3 nucleotides: TGTGCCTGGAGGGACATCAACTCTGGAAACACCATATATTTT. Its protein is CAWRDINSGNTIYF.